This TCR beta chain was profiled in a study of Ad26.COV2.S vaccination and SARS-CoV-2 variants (dated by TCRdb to about 2021). Regarding the study in general: Donors in the vaccine arm were drawn from COV1001, a multicentre, randomized, double-blind, placebo-controlled phase I-IIa trial testing Ad26.COV2.S in healthy adults. Ad26.COV2.S was given intramuscularly at 5x10^10 or 1x10^11 viral particles, as a single shot or as two shots 56 days apart. TCRbeta repertoire sequencing was used to assess the specificity and breadth of SARS-CoV-2-reactive T cell receptors after Ad26.COV2.S vaccination. The TCR-sequenced set comprised around 30 samples: some 20 Ad26.COV2.S vaccine recipients, 5 placebo recipients and 8 SARS-CoV-2 convalescent individuals. Participants in the trial were split at random into five groups of five each, receiving low-dose or high-dose Ad26.COV2.S once or twice, or else placebo on both occasions. Throughout the experiments and outcome assessment, investigators stayed blinded to trial group allocation. The study at large found these results: Comparable non-spike TCR breadth was observed between vaccine and placebo recipients, consistent with only spike being contained in the vaccine. It was noted by the authors that total T cell responses may have been underestimated by the TCR breadth and depth analyses. Higher spike-specific TCR breadth was observed in Ad26.COV2.S recipients than in placebo recipients (P = 0.0014). Comparing responses between vaccine doses or regimens was not something the study was powered to do. After vaccination, spike-specific CD8+ and CD4+ T cell responses were reported to show substantial breadth.

The sample's treatment or condition, from its label and the paper: 15 to 20 received Ad26.COV2.S at low or high dose, single or two shots; about 5 received placebo; per-sample allocation not given. Repertoires of vaccine and placebo recipients were sequenced from samples taken on day 63 after the first injection. In Cohort 1b, roughly 25 adults aged 18-55 years were enrolled at a single site in Boston, USA, between 29 July and 7 August 2020. Ad26.COV2.S consisted of a replication-incompetent adenovirus type 26 vector by which a prefusion-stabilized SARS-CoV-2 spike protein from the original Wuhan strain was expressed. Trimming accounts for 4 bases at V and 0 bases at J, while the number of junction bases matched to no gene is 6. The CDR3 measures 17 amino acids from cysteine to phenylalanine. Solely the CDR3 DNA is kept, with 51 bases framed from the first base. Per the germline V gene, SNHLY is the CDR1 and FYNNEI is the CDR2.

Points on this clone: Its antigen is currently not known. Per-nucleotide qualities are absent, and no much larger clonotype sits a single base away.

The immunoSEQ Assay was the method used to sequence TCRbeta CDR3 regions. After extraction, genomic DNA underwent amplification by bias-controlled multiplex PCR, followed by high-throughput sequencing. The study's own analysis went as follows. Collapsing and filtering of sequences were performed to quantify the absolute abundance of each unique TCRbeta CDR3 region. T cell fraction was estimated by normalizing TCRbeta template counts to usable DNA, with usable DNA measured through amplification of reference genes found in all nucleated cells. Repertoire TCRs were annotated as SARS-CoV-2-specific by exact matching of V gene, CDR3 amino acid sequence and J gene to a known reactive TCR set. The reference SARS-CoV-2 TCR set was derived from MIRA and filtered for enrichment in COVID-19-positive ImmuneCODE repertoires, a step that removed public or cross-reactive TCRs. Drawing on the MIRA antigens, annotated TCRs were analysed further at the level of specific ORF or position within ORF. Breadth was defined as annotated unique rearrangements over total unique productive rearrangements; depth was the summed frequency of those rearrangements. TCR breadth was compared between groups using two-sided Wilcoxon rank-sum tests. Sourced from immuneACCESS, this table was stored by TCRdb with only in-frame sequences that have V and J called. A share of the clones is absent; for the studies checked, an unresolved V gene accounts for under half, and the remainder has no known explanation. The V and J calls and clone size come from that table; D and trimming were worked out from the DNA. The sample table lists around 270,000 clones, around 88% of them with a count of one. The top ten clones comprise just under 3% of the sample.

Here the chain combines TRBV2 and TRBJ2-6; 7 junctional bases match TRBD1. This sequence was found in a person aged 18-60 years who received the Ad26.COV2.S COVID-19 vaccine or a placebo. Sequences were derived from peripheral blood, sampled in a trial of Ad26.COV2.S vaccine versus placebo. The CDR3 reads CASSAFRGTSGANVLTF. The nucleotide sequence is TGTGCCAGCAGTGCTTTCAGGGGGACCTCTGGGGCCAACGTCCTGACTTTC.